This T cell receptor beta chain derives from a study of a mutant IDH1 vaccine in newly diagnosed glioma. Study-level information: Vaccines began 4-6 weeks after radiotherapy alone, or with temozolomide cycles.

As regards this clone: No antigen is known for it.

Study-level findings and limits: Patients mounted vaccine-induced immune responses in 80% to 95% of cases. Pseudoprogression seemed unrelated to changes in top peripheral T cell clonotypes.

Noted time point: week 5, during vaccination. Vaccination comprised doses that each held 300 ug of mutant IDH1 20-mer peptide, plus topical imiquimod. Newly diagnosed WHO grade 3 or 4 IDH1-mutant, ATRX-lost astrocytomas were identified in the donors. Here immunoSEQ multiplex PCR was the method, and the copy in TCRdb shows in-frame clones only, minus some. Altogether 23,000 or so clones are present, about 76% being singletons, with the ten largest covering over 9%. CDR3 length equals 17 residues. Germline values: CDR1 SGHRS, CDR2 YFSETQ. The J segment lost 10 bases and the V segment lost 2 bases, leaving 14 bases of the junction unmatched.

The receptor was derived from a man aged 35-49 years with glioma. Here the sequenced sample was PBMCs, taken from a glioma patient whose treatment included an IDH1 peptide vaccine. The gene calls are TRBV5-1 and TRBJ1-6; 8 bases agree with TRBD1. The CDR3 DNA is TGCGCCAGCAGCTTCCTACCCCGGGACAGGAGTGTCTCACCCCTCCACTTT. Its protein is CASSFLPRDRSVSPLHF.